Listed below are T cell receptor beta chains from one sample, sequenced in a study of breast tumors, draining lymph nodes, adjacent tissues. TCRdb called the multiplex PCR reads again in MiXCR, with one record for every CDR3 protein. The sample has about 89,000 distinct CDR3 sequences; approximately 29% are singletons. Material: axillary lymph node tissue. Receptor source: a female donor with breast cancer. Some clones in this sample may be carry-over from other donors' samples. Both conserved end residues are part of each CDR3. D genes are given only for firm matches. Only part of the rows carry a size: once, few, many, or a class if the clone is expanded.

>16|TRBD2|TRBV9|many|TRBJ2-3
CASSVAWAGVEDTQYF
TGTGCCAGCAGCGTAGCCTGGGCGGGAGTGGAGGATACGCAGTATTTT
>15|-|TRBV25-1|many|TRBJ1-4
CASSEFGQLSGKLFF
TGTGCCAGCAGTGAATTTGGACAGCTCTCTGGAAAACTGTTTTTT
>13|-|TRBV7-3|once|TRBJ2-5
CASSMLSSGAQYF
TGTGCCAGCAGCATGCTTAGTAGTGGGGCCCAGTACTTC
>16|-|TRBV19|-|TRBJ2-2
CASSIASGSNTGELFF
TGTGCCAGTAGTATAGCCTCAGGGTCGAACACCGGGGAGCTGTTTTTT
>12|-|TRBV20-1|many|TRBJ1-1
CSAVHWNTEAFF
TGCAGTGCTGTACACTGGAACACTGAAGCTTTCTTT
>15|-|TRBV11-2|many|TRBJ1-3
CASSRERGSGNTIYF
TGTGCCAGCAGCCGTGAGAGGGGCTCTGGAAACACCATATATTTT
>13|-|TRBV18|few|TRBJ2-1
CASSPERVDEQFF
TGTGCCAGCTCACCTGAGAGGGTCGATGAGCAGTTCTTC
>18|TRBD2|TRBV28|many|TRBJ2-1
CASSLEWGGGRNPGEQFF
TGTGCCAGCAGTTTGGAATGGGGCGGCGGGAGAAATCCGGGGGAGCAGTTCTTC
>12|TRBD1|TRBV29-1|many|TRBJ1-1
CSVDGQGSEAFF
TGCAGCGTTGACGGACAGGGTTCGGAAGCTTTCTTT
>12|-|TRBV27|many|TRBJ2-7
CASSLQSREQYF
TGTGCCAGCAGTTTACAGTCGCGGGAGCAGTACTTC
>18|TRBD1|TRBV6-6|many|TRBJ1-4
CASSYRRQGFSSGEKLFF
TGTGCCAGCAGTTACCGTCGACAGGGGTTCAGCTCGGGTGAAAAACTGTTTTTT
>18|TRBD2|TRBV29-1|-|TRBJ2-3
CSVGYQSTAGGDTDTQYF
TGCAGCGTGGGATACCAATCCACAGCGGGAGGAGACACAGATACGCAGTATTTT
>14|-|TRBV6-2/TRBV6-3|once|TRBJ1-2
CASRQTGGSMGYTF
TGTGCCAGCAGACAGACTGGGGGAAGTATGGGGTACACCTTC
>15|-|TRBV24-1|many|TRBJ2-1
CATSDLNTGLNEQFF
TGTGCCACCAGTGACTTAAACACAGGTTTAAATGAGCAGTTCTTC
>16|TRBD2|TRBV7-2|many|TRBJ2-5
CASSSYLEREGWTQYF
TGTGCCAGCAGCTCCTATTTGGAGCGGGAGGGGTGGACCCAGTACTTC
>12|-|TRBV7-3|once|TRBJ1-2
CASSIRRQGSTF
TGTGCCAGCAGCATTAGGAGGCAGGGGAGTACCTTC
>16|-|TRBV5-5|many|TRBJ2-2
CASSSPTTSGSGELFF
TGTGCCAGCAGCTCACCCACGACTAGTGGTTCCGGGGAGCTGTTTTTT
>15|-|TRBV6-2/TRBV6-3|-|TRBJ2-2
CASSHQGRNTGELFF
TGTGCCAGCAGTCACCAGGGGCGAAACACCGGGGAGCTGTTTTTT
>13|-|TRBV20-1|many|TRBJ1-5
CSAIRKDNQPQHF
TGCAGTGCCATCCGGAAGGACAATCAGCCCCAGCATTTT
>15|-|TRBV4-3|many|TRBJ2-3
CASSQETRSTDTQYF
TGCGCCAGCAGCCAAGAAACAAGAAGCACAGATACGCAGTATTTT
>15|TRBD1|TRBV27|many|TRBJ1-2
CASSTYRQGHYGYTF
TGTGCCAGCAGTACCTACCGACAGGGACACTATGGCTACACCTTC
>14|TRBD2|TRBV7-8|-|TRBJ2-7
CASSPGTNSYEQYF
TGTGCCAGCAGCCCCGGGACTAACTCCTACGAGCAGTACTTC
>16|TRBD2|TRBV20-1|once|TRBJ2-3
CRAVGLAGGPGDTQYF
TGCAGGGCTGTTGGCTTAGCGGGAGGCCCTGGAGATACGCAGTATTTT
>14|TRBD1|TRBV15|-|TRBJ2-5
CATSRDLRTGGQYF
TGTGCCACCAGCAGAGATCTTAGGACAGGGGGCCAGTACTTC
>14|-|TRBV7-3|many|TRBJ1-2
CASSLNTHGGSYTF
TGTGCCAGCAGCTTAAATACCCACGGGGGGAGCTACACCTTC
>12|TRBD1|TRBV29-1|-|TRBJ2-6
CSVITGGNVLTF
TGCAGCGTCATAACAGGGGGCAACGTCCTGACTTTC
>14|-|TRBV5-1|-|TRBJ2-7
CASSSGEYNYEQYF
TGCGCCAGCAGCTCAGGGGAATACAACTACGAGCAGTACTTC
>15|-|TRBV24-1|-|TRBJ1-2
CATGDPRTGINGYTF
TGTGCCACCGGTGATCCACGGACGGGGATAAATGGCTACACCTTC
>15|-|TRBV19|many|TRBJ1-6
CASSPTRGANSPLHF
TGTGCCAGTAGTCCCACCCGCGGCGCGAATTCACCCCTCCACTTT
>13|-|TRBV18|many|TRBJ2-7
CASSQDTYLEQYF
TGTGCCAGCTCACAGGACACCTACTTGGAGCAGTACTTC
>18|-|TRBV6-4|few|TRBJ1-5
CASSGVGGGREPHQPQHF
TGTGCCAGCAGTGGTGTTGGGGGGGGACGAGAGCCCCATCAGCCCCAGCATTTT
>14|-|TRBV7-2|-|TRBJ2-2
CVSSLPRNTGELFF
TGCGTCAGCAGCCTTCCAAGGAACACCGGGGAGCTGTTTTTT
>13|-|TRBV6-6|many|TRBJ2-5
CASSAGQLETQYF
TGTGCCAGCAGTGCGGGACAGTTAGAGACCCAGTACTTC
>15|-|TRBV12-3/TRBV12-4|many|TRBJ2-5
CASSSYFRAQETQYF
TGTGCCAGCAGTTCCTATTTCAGGGCCCAAGAGACCCAGTACTTC
>13|-|TRBV6-2/TRBV6-3|few|TRBJ2-1
CASKLAPQGEQFF
TGTGCCAGCAAGTTAGCCCCACAGGGTGAGCAGTTCTTC
>15|-|TRBV5-1|-|TRBJ2-7
CASSLGSEKTYEQYF
TGCGCCAGCAGCTTGGGTAGCGAGAAAACCTACGAGCAGTACTTC
>15|-|TRBV4-2|-|TRBJ2-3
CASSPDERSIDTRYF
TGTGCCAGCAGCCCAGACGAGAGAAGTATAGATACGCGGTATTTT
>16|-|TRBV27|-|TRBJ2-4
CASSLPSGFTKNIQYF
TGTGCCAGCAGTCTCCCGAGCGGGTTTACCAAAAACATTCAGTACTTC
>15|TRBD2|TRBV6-6|few|TRBJ2-7
CASSHGTSESYEQYF
TGTGCCAGCAGTCACGGGACTAGCGAATCCTACGAGCAGTACTTC
>14|TRBD1|TRBV6-7|once|TRBJ1-1
CASTKGAGSTEAFF
TGTGCCAGCACTAAGGGGGCAGGGTCGACTGAAGCTTTCTTT
>19|TRBD2|TRBV7-3|once|TRBJ2-1
CASSRSGRRASGQGNEQFF
TGTGCCAGCAGCCGCTCGGGACGTAGGGCTAGCGGGCAAGGGAATGAGCAGTTCTTC
>11|-|TRBV29-1|many|TRBJ2-5
CSVGQQETQYF
TGCAGCGTAGGACAGCAAGAGACCCAGTACTTC
>15|-|TRBV5-8|many|TRBJ2-5
CASSPGRAGSETQYF
TGTGCCAGCAGCCCGGGACGTGCGGGTTCAGAGACCCAGTACTTC
>12|-|TRBV14|many|TRBJ2-1
CASSQGGHEQFF
TGTGCCAGCAGCCAAGGAGGCCATGAGCAGTTCTTC
>15|TRBD1|TRBV7-9|many|TRBJ2-7
CASSRGTGGSYEQYF
TGTGCCAGCAGCCGAGGGACAGGGGGGTCCTACGAGCAGTACTTC
>15|-|TRBV5-8|-|TRBJ2-1
CASSLGQTPYNEQFF
TGTGCCAGCAGCCTCGGACAGACCCCCTACAATGAGCAGTTCTTC
>12|-|TRBV20-1|many|TRBJ2-1
CSARIYYNEQFF
TGCAGTGCTCGGATCTACTACAATGAGCAGTTCTTC
>16|-|TRBV14|many|TRBJ2-3
CASSQEGQPSTDTQYF
TGTGCCAGCAGCCAGGAGGGACAACCGAGCACAGATACGCAGTATTTT
>14|-|TRBV19|many|TRBJ2-3
CASSETAVADTQYF
TGTGCCAGTAGCGAGACAGCGGTCGCAGATACGCAGTATTTT
>17|-|TRBV19|many|TRBJ1-5
CASSIGGPQGLNQPQHF
TGTGCCAGTAGTATCGGGGGACCCCAGGGGTTGAATCAGCCCCAGCATTTT
>14|-|TRBV18|many|TRBJ2-7
CASSPPTVSYEQYF
TGTGCCAGCTCACCACCGACAGTATCCTACGAGCAGTACTTC
>16|TRBD1|TRBV5-1|few|TRBJ1-1
CASSLETGTGDTEAFF
TGCGCCAGCAGCCTCGAAACCGGGACAGGGGACACTGAAGCTTTCTTT
>14|TRBD1|TRBV5-1|many|TRBJ2-7
CASSFAGGLYEQYF
TGCGCCAGCAGCTTCGCAGGGGGCCTCTACGAGCAGTACTTC
>15|-|TRBV5-6|many|TRBJ2-3
CASSYWGREKDTQYF
TGTGCCAGCAGCTACTGGGGGCGGGAAAAGGATACGCAGTATTTT
>16|TRBD2|TRBV7-9|many|TRBJ2-1
CASSRPRAGGSDEQFF
TGTGCCAGCAGCCGCCCCAGAGCGGGAGGATCCGATGAGCAGTTCTTC